Following are 20 T cell receptor beta chains from one sample sequenced in a study of human T cells and chemical hapten exposure (dated by TCRdb to about 2021). During library preparation, unique molecular identifiers were attached to individual cDNA molecules so that TCRs could be counted quantitatively and reproducibly. TCRdb cleaned the public reads at Q25 with fastp, built clones with MiXCR and kept in-frame beta chains. Under each unique CDR3 protein, matching rows form one entry showing the most common genes and DNA. This sample comprises some 2,500 distinct CDR3 sequences, roughly 40% of them detected only once. The ten top clones hold approximately 11% of the sample. Per the publication, the treatment or condition label means: therapeutic diphenylcyclopropenone sensitization with weekly scalp DPC. The sequences come from whole blood, collected before DPC sensitization or 2, 6, or about 24 weeks after (not recorded which). The receptors originated from an adult with alopecia areata. Some clones in this sample may be carry-over from other donors' samples. This table probably holds off-target reads from a library built for another chain.

V gene TRBV7-9 combines with J gene TRBJ2-3; either TRBD1 or TRBD2 may fit D (6 bases each). V shed 0 bases and J shed 4 bases, with 11 bases lying between them. The CDR3 length is 15 residues. Germline CDR1 and CDR2: SEHNR and FQNEAQ (reference sequence). The CDR3, as DNA: TGTGCCAGCAGCTTAGCTCTGGGGGGCCCAGATACGCAGTATTTT. This encodes CASSLALGGPDTQYF.

The table lists this clonotype with a few counts. The chain's CDR3 is CSARVNRGWKGDTQYF. CDR3 coding DNA: TGCAGTGCTAGAGTTAATCGCGGCTGGAAGGGAGATACGCAGTATTTT. The chain joins TRBV20-1 to TRBJ2-3; D remains unclear. CDR3 length: 16 residues. Trimming removed 1 base at V and 5 bases at J, with 19 bases between. CDR1 and CDR2 (germline): DFQATT, SNEGSKA (reference sequence).

This clonotype was detected only a few times. V is TRBV28 and J is TRBJ2-7; possible D gene TRBD2, 6 bases. V gave up 5 bases and J gave up 0 bases, with 14 bases separating them. The CDR3 is 15 amino acids. Germline lookup yields CDR1 MDHEN and CDR2 SYDVKM. The chain's CDR3 is CASSTGTGSSYEQYF. For the CDR3, the DNA is TGTGCCAGCAGTACTGGGACTGGGAGCTCCTACGAGCAGTACTTC.

This clonotype was seen only a few times. This chain links TRBV28 with TRBJ2-1; D is unclear. The CDR3 loop spans 14 amino acids. The V and J ends lost 10 bases and 3 bases respectively, with 16 bases between them. Germline CDR1 MDHEN, CDR2 SYDVKM. Here the CDR3 DNA reads TGTGCCACCTTGGGTCAGGTCCTCTACAATGAGCAGTTCTTC. Amino acids: CATLGQVLYNEQFF.

This clonotype appeared a few times. The rearrangement joins TRBV28 to TRBJ1-2; D uncertain. The germline V gene has CDR1 MDHEN and CDR2 SYDVKM. Between the trimmed V and J ends, which lost 5 bases and 4 bases, there was a span of 5 bases. The CDR3 has 11 amino acids. The CDR3 DNA reads TGTGCCAGCAGTAAAGGCTATGGCTACACCTTC. This translates into CASSKGYGYTF.

V gene TRBV7-9 combines with J gene TRBJ2-1, with 12 bases identical to TRBD2. With 5 bases clipped from V and 5 bases from J, the junction kept 31 bases outside the gene matches. Germline V CDR1 and CDR2: SEHNR, FQNEAQ (reference sequence). This CDR3 is 24 amino acids long. This CDR3 is CASSVPGLAGFVGFKTNFHNEQFF. The CDR3 coding sequence is TGTGCCAGCAGCGTCCCGGGACTAGCGGGTTTCGTGGGATTCAAGACAAACTTCCACAATGAGCAGTTCTTC.

V and J are TRBV18 and TRBJ2-2; D possibly corresponds to TRBD1 (6 bases). Germline lookup yields CDR1 KGHSH and CDR2 LQKENI. V was shortened by 5 bases and J by 5 bases, with 15 bases between the two germline ends. The CDR3 extends over 15 amino acids. Here the CDR3 DNA reads TGTGCCAGCTCAGCAACAGGGATATCGACCGGGGAGCTGTTTTTT. Translating gives CASSATGISTGELFF.

The V call is TRBV7-3, the J call TRBJ2-1, with 13 bases lining up with TRBD2. The germline gives CDR1 SGHTA, CDR2 FQGTGA. The CDR3 has 17 residues. J lost 9 bases, V lost 5 bases, and 13 bases had no gene match. As DNA, the CDR3 is TGTGCCAGCAGCCCTAATCCAACTAGCGGGAGGGCCCGTGAGCAGTTCTTC. It encodes CASSPNPTSGRAREQFF.

The chain is built from TRBV5-1 and TRBJ1-1; no firm D call. Germline V gene sequence: CDR1 SGHRS, CDR2 YFSETQ. The germline V and J ends were trimmed by 3 bases and 2 bases, with 8 bases remaining between them. The CDR3 has 13 residues. The DNA for the CDR3 is TGCGCCAGCAGCTCCGGTTATAACACTGAAGCTTTCTTT. Its translation is CASSSGYNTEAFF.

The V gene is TRBV2, the J gene TRBJ2-7; tentatively, D is TRBD2 (6 bases). This CDR3 has 14 amino acids. The germline V and J ends were trimmed by 6 bases and 6 bases, with 18 bases remaining between them. Germline lookup yields CDR1 SNHLY and CDR2 FYNNEI. CDR3 sequence reads: CASSLGTLRLEQYF. DNA of the CDR3: TGTGCCAGCAGCCTCGGGACTCTCCGTCTCGAGCAGTACTTC.

V and J are TRBV7-6 and TRBJ1-1; tentatively, D is TRBD1 (5 bases). The CDR3 runs to 14 residues. Trimming cost V 6 bases and J 0 bases, with 11 bases left between them. Germline lookup yields CDR1 SGHVS and CDR2 FNYEAQ. CDR3 sequence reads: CASRGGGLNTEAFF. The CDR3 region has the DNA TGTGCCAGCAGGGGGGGAGGCTTGAACACTGAAGCTTTCTTT.

In this sample, this clonotype turned up once. J is TRBJ2-7 and V is TRBV11-2; TRBD2 aligns across 12 bases. The germline V gene has CDR1 SGHAT and CDR2 FQNNGV. V gave up 0 bases and J gave up 8 bases; unmatched junction bases: 5. The CDR3 covers 15 residues. The CDR3 region has the DNA TGTGCCAGCAGCTTAGAGTCTAGCGGGAGGGCCCAGCAGTACTTC. It codes for CASSLESSGRAQQYF.

V is TRBV2 and J is TRBJ2-5; 7 nucleotides align to TRBD1. The germline V gene encodes CDR1 SNHLY and CDR2 FYNNEI. The trim removed 3 bases at V and 5 bases at J, leaving 9 bases unmatched. The CDR3 is 15 residues long. CDR3 sequence reads: CASSDPTGLVETQYF. As DNA, the CDR3 is TGTGCCAGCAGTGACCCGACAGGGTTGGTGGAGACCCAGTACTTC.

The chain combines TRBV20-1 with TRBJ2-2, with unresolved D. With 2 bases removed from V and 4 bases from J, the gap between germline ends came to 11 bases. CDR1 is DFQATT and CDR2 is SNEGSKA in the germline V gene (reference sequence). The CDR3 covers 14 residues. The CDR3 DNA reads TGCAGTGCTAGAAGGTCTCCGGGCACCGGGGAGCTGTTTTTT. This codes for CSARRSPGTGELFF.

CDR3 protein: CASSPWTGSEAFF. CDR3 sequence (DNA): TGCGCCAGCAGCCCATGGACAGGGTCTGAAGCTTTCTTT. The V gene is TRBV4-3, the J gene TRBJ1-1, with TRBD1 identical over 8 bases. Unmatched junction bases numbered 4, after V lost 4 bases and J lost 6 bases. In germline, CDR1 is LGHNA, CDR2 YSLEER. This CDR3 contains 13 residues.

The sample holds a few counts of this clonotype. V is TRBV14 and J is TRBJ2-1, with D possibly being TRBD2 (5 bases). This CDR3 comprises 12 residues. Germline CDR1 and CDR2: SGHDN and FVKESK. Trimming stripped 0 bases from V and 15 bases from J, with 12 bases between. CDR3 sequence reads: CASSQEASLTFF. The CDR3 region has the DNA TGTGCCAGCAGCCAAGAGGCTAGCTTGACGTTCTTC. The full variable domain, with the rest looked up from reference TRBV14 and TRBJ2-1, is EAGVTQFPSHSVIEKGQTVTLRCDPISGHDNLYWYRRVMGKEIKFLLHFVKESKQDESGMPNNRFLAERTGGTYSTLKVQPAELEDSGVYFCASSQEASLTFFGPGTRLTVL.

The CDR3, as DNA: TGTGCCAGCTCGCCTTTACAGGATAACTATGGCTACACCTTC. It codes for CASSPLQDNYGYTF. The chain is built from TRBV18 and TRBJ1-2; D is possibly TRBD1 (5 bases). CDR1 is KGHSH and CDR2 is LQKENI in the germline V gene. This CDR3 comprises 14 residues. Trimming removed 6 bases from V and 1 base from J, with 12 bases in between. Full variable domain (rest looked up from reference TRBV18 and TRBJ1-2): NAGVMQNPRHLVRRRGQEARLRCSPMKGHSHVYWYRQLPEEGLKFMVYLQKENIIDESGMPKERFSAEFPKEGPSILRIQQVVRGDSAAYFCASSPLQDNYGYTFGSGTRLTVV.

To note about this clonotype: The junction does not match germline at one end; this may be a read error. This chain joins TRBV3-1 and TRBJ2-3; D gene uncertain. This CDR3 comprises 12 residues. Germline V gene sequence: CDR1 LGHDT, CDR2 YNNKEL (reference sequence). The CDR3 DNA is TGTGCCAGCAGGCAAGAGGAAGATACGCAGTATTTT. It specifies CASRQEEDTQYF.

The gene calls are TRBV14 and TRBJ2-1; tentatively, D is TRBD2 (5 bases). V lost 4 bases, J lost 9 bases, and 7 bases lay in between. Germline V gene data show CDR1 as SGHDN and CDR2 as FVKESK. The length of the CDR3 is 11 residues. The CDR3: CASSPGGEQFF. CDR3 in DNA: TGTGCCAGCAGCCCAGGAGGTGAGCAGTTCTTC.

The chain has TRBV29-1 and TRBJ2-7; D unresolved. Trimming left V 4 bases short and J 0 bases short, with 10 bases between. The CDR3 has 13 residues. Germline V gives CDR1 SQVTM, CDR2 ANQGSEA. For the CDR3, the DNA is TGCAGCGTTGCGAGCAGGAGCTCCTACGAGCAGTACTTC. Translating it yields CSVASRSSYEQYF.